This T cell receptor (beta chain) was obtained from a study of chemoradiotherapy in HPV16-positive cancers. Study-wide results and limits: Better recurrence-free survival went with HPV-responsive T-cell expansion in HPV16-positive patients. During treatment, candidate HPV-specific clones and E7-related motifs expanded in tumor.

Regarding this clone: Its antigen is still unknown.

This CDR3 comprises 15 residues. Trimming removed 1 base at V and 5 bases at J, with 15 bases between. Germline values: CDR1 SGHTA, CDR2 FQGTGA. The protocol was immunoSEQ multiplex PCR, while the TCRdb copy is restricted to in-frame clones and leaves out a portion. The sample holds tens of thousands of clones, 85% to 95% seen once. Sequenced material: blood, taken from a patient who underwent chemoradiotherapy. This receptor was obtained from a human donor with HPV-associated anogenital cancer. The rearrangement uses TRBV7-3 and TRBJ2-7, with unresolved D. This CDR3 reads CASSLNVGLGHEQYF. The CDR3 region has the DNA TGTGCCAGCAGCTTAAATGTCGGGCTTGGCCACGAGCAGTACTTC.